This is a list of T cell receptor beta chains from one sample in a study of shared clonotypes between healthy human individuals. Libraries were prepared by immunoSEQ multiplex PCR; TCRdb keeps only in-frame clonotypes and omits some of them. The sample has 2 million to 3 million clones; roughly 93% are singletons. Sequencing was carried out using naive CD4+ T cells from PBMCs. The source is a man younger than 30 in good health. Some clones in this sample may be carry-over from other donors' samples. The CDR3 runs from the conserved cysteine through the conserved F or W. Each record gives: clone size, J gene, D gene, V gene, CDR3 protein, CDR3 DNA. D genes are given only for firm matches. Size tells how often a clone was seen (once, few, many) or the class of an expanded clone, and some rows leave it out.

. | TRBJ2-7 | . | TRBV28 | CASWALGGIGYEQYF | TGTGCCAGCTGGGCGCTTGGCGGGATAGGCTACGAGCAGTACTTC
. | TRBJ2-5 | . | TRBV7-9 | CASNVGGYGGQETQYF | TGTGCCAGCAACGTAGGGGGGTATGGCGGCCAAGAGACCCAGTACTTC
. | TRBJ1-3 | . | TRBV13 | CASSSRHLGNTIYF | TGTGCCAGCAGCTCAAGACACCTAGGAAACACCATATATTTT
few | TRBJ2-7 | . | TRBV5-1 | CASSRAGRAYEQYF | TGCGCCAGCAGCCGGGCGGGCAGGGCCTACGAGCAGTACTTC
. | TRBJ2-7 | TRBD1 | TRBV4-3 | CASSLLPGQGRYEQYF | TGCGCCAGCAGCCTTCTCCCGGGACAGGGTCGCTACGAGCAGTACTTC
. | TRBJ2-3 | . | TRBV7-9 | CASSFADTQYF | TGTGCCAGCAGCTTTGCGGATACGCAGTATTTT
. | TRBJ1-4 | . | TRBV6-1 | CASSDTGRQKLFF | TGTGCCAGCAGTGATACAGGCAGACAAAAACTGTTTTTT
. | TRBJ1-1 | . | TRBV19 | CASQKNTEAFF | TGTGCCAGCCAGAAGAACACTGAAGCTTTCTTT
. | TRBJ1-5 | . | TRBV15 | CATSRASGQGPFDYQPQHF | TGTGCCACCAGCAGAGCCTCTGGGCAGGGTCCCTTTGATTATCAGCCCCAGCATTTT
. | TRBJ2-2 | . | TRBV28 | CASSLASGNTGELFF | TGTGCCAGCAGTTTAGCGTCTGGTAACACCGGGGAGCTGTTTTTT
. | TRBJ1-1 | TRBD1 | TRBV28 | CASRQGGRTEAFF | TGTGCCAGCAGACAGGGGGGACGCACTGAAGCTTTCTTT
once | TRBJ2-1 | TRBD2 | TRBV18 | CASSSPSGRWNEQFF | TGTGCCAGCTCATCCCCTAGCGGCCGGTGGAATGAGCAGTTCTTC
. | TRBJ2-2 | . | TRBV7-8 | CASTPRSGTFPGELFF | TGTGCCAGCACCCCCAGGTCCGGCACCTTCCCCGGGGAGCTGTTTTTT
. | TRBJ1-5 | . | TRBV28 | CASRVAGGNQPQHF | TGTGCCAGCAGGGTCGCGGGTGGCAATCAGCCCCAGCATTTT
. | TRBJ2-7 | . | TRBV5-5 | CASSPTGTSYEQYF | TGTGCCAGCAGCCCAACAGGGACCTCCTACGAGCAGTACTTC
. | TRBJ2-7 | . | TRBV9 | CASSEGVLAYEQYF | TGTGCCAGCAGCGAGGGGGTGTTAGCCTACGAGCAGTACTTC